This paragraph reports one T cell receptor (beta chain). What it binds is unknown. The PCR used 60 Vbeta and 13 Jbeta primers. TCRdb's table, derived via immunoSEQ multiplex PCR, lists solely in-frame clones and lacks some. The sample includes some 110,000 clones, 65% to 80% of them seen just once. This sample is part of a study of cytomegalovirus exposure and HLA in healthy donors. Regarding the study as a whole: There were 150 to 200 TCR beta chains listed as cytomegalovirus-associated. Several of the most significant clusters were apparently associated with common viral pathogens in a later analysis. It was reported in a later analysis that an Asian-associated ancestry cluster showed fewer N-insertions than the approximately 700-donor mean.

CDR3 length equals 14 residues. Germline V gene lookup returns CDR1 MNHNS and CDR2 SASEGT. The V end was cut by 4 bases, the J end by 4 bases, with 14 bases between. This receptor was identified in a woman aged 40 to 50 in good health and CMV-seropositive. This chain connects TRBV6-1 to TRBJ2-7; tentatively, D is TRBD1 (6 bases). The sequencing input was PBMCs. CDR3 DNA: TGTGCCAGCAGTGGCCGGGACACACTATACGAGCAGTACTTC. Its translation is CASSGRDTLYEQYF.